This T cell receptor beta chain was profiled in a study of T-cell memory formation after mild COVID-19. Overall study results and limits: Clones contracting over day 15 to 85 were CD4/CD8 balanced, with later expanders leaning CD4+. Mainly in CM and EM were contracting CD4+ clones; CD8+ were in EMRA.

At least ten counts were recorded for this clonotype. Antigen specificity is unknown. 5'RACE primed from the constant segment yielded TCR alpha and TCR beta cDNA libraries bearing sample barcodes and UMIs. TCRdb re-called the 5' RACE reads through MiXCR, storing one row per CDR3 protein. The sample holds roughly 300,000 distinct CDR3 sequences; 7.5% to 9.5% are singletons and the top ten take about 20%. This CDR3 contains 15 residues. The ends were cut back, 7 bases at V and 0 bases at J, with 15 bases in the middle. This chain links TRBV12-3 or TRBV12-4 with TRBJ2-5; D not resolved. The TCR was taken from a man younger than 35 who had mild COVID-19 (a few samples of this study predate the infection). Cell type and time point are not known. Sequenced sample: PBMCs or a T cell subset sorted from them (not recorded which). The CDR3 reads CASTVGGSYQETQYF. Written as DNA, the CDR3 is TGTGCCAGCACCGTGGGCGGCTCATACCAAGAGACCCAGTACTTC.